Listed below are T cell receptor beta chains from one sample, sequenced in a study of monozygotic twins with inflammatory bowel disease. TCRdb reprocessed the 5' RACE reads and keeps a single row for each CDR3 protein, giving no DNA. The sample totals around 380,000 distinct CDR3 sequences. Specimen: blood. The receptors were sampled from a human donor with ulcerative colitis or Crohn's disease, or a healthy co-twin of an affected twin (not recorded which). Both conserved end residues are part of each CDR3.

TRBJ1-4 TRBV5-1 CASSLGGPSEKLFF
TRBJ2-3 TRBV29-1 CSVVWSLRDTQYF
TRBJ2-2 TRBV12-2 CASRPWGTNTGELFF
TRBJ1-5 TRBV18 CASSLSDRGQNQPQHF
TRBJ2-3 TRBV5-1 CASTIAQGTDTQYF
TRBJ1-5 TRBV4-1 CASSPNSAAQPQHF
TRBJ2-1 TRBV5-1 CASRGVMMGDEQFF
TRBJ1-4 TRBV28 CASSRAPNNEKLFF
TRBJ2-1 TRBV7-9 CASSPRGGAVGYNEQFF
TRBJ1-6 TRBV7-2 CASSSQTLPSPLHF
TRBJ2-1 TRBV10-3 CAISGLAGGSGQFF
TRBJ2-7 TRBV5-1 CASSLTGEGYEQYF
TRBJ2-1 TRBV7-2 CASSFDRGSYNEQFF
TRBJ2-7 TRBV7-2 CASSLDQGRNEQYF
TRBJ2-3 TRBV7-2 CASSLAIAGLSTDTQYF
TRBJ2-1 TRBV6-5 CASSYSARGGREQFF
TRBJ1-1 TRBV5-1 CASNKNRGRGTEAFF
TRBJ1-6 TRBV11-1 CASSLGVRGGLLNSPLHF
TRBJ2-7 TRBV4-1 CASSQAQGAVNEQYF
TRBJ2-5 TRBV20-1 CSARDRIKQGSETQYF
TRBJ1-2 TRBV10-3 CAISSDRAGGYTF
TRBJ1-5 TRBV5-8 CASSLGGIRPQHF
TRBJ2-3 TRBV5-1 CASSQGLAGLWADTQYF
TRBJ2-1 TRBV5-1 CASSIRPDSSYNEQFF
TRBJ2-5 TRBV15 CATSRDRRETQYF
TRBJ2-1 TRBV11-2 CASSLDRGAVSYNEQFF
TRBJ1-1 TRBV28 CASTIMNTEAFF
TRBJ2-1 TRBV12-3/TRBV12-4 CASSFPPGLAGGTSSYNEQFF
TRBJ2-5 TRBV3-1 CASSQGRGPQETQYF
TRBJ2-1 TRBV11-2 CASSSGGAGGFDPLWGEQFF